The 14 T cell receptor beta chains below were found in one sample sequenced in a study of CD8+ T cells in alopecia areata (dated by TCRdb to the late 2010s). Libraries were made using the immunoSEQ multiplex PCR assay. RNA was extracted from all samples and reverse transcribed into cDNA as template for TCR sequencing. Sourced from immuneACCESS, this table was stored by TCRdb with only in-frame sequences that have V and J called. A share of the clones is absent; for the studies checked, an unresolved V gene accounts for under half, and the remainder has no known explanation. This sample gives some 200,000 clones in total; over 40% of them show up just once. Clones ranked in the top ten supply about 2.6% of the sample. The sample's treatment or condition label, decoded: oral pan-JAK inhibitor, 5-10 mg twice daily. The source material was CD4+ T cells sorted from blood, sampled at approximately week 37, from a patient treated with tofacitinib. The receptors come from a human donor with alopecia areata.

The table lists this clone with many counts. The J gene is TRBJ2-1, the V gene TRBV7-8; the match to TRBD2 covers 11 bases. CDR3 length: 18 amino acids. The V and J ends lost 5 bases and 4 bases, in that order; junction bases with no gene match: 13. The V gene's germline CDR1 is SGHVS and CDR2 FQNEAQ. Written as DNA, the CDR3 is TGTGCCAGCAGCGGTAGCGGGAGGGCCAAACTAGGGTACAATGAGCAGTTCTTC. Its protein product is CASSGSGRAKLGYNEQFF. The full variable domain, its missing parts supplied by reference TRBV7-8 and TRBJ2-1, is GAGVSQSPRYKVAKRGQDVALRCDPISGHVSLFWYQQALGQGPEFLTYFQNEAQLDKSGLPSDRFFAERPEGSVSTLKIQRTQQEDSAVYLCASSGSGRAKLGYNEQFFGPGTRLTVL.

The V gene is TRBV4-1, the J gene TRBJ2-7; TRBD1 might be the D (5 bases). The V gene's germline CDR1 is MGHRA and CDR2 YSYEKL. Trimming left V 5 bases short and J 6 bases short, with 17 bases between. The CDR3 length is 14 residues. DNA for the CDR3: TGCGCCAGCAGCACAGGTCCCCTCCTCGGCGAGCAGTACTTC. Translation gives CASSTGPLLGEQYF.

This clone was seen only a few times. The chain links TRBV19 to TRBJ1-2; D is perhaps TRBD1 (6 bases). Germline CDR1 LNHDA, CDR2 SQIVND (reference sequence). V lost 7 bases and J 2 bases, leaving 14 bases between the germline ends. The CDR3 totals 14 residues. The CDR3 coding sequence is TGTGCCAGTAAGGTGCAGGGGCAGAACTATGGCTACACCTTC. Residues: CASKVQGQNYGYTF.

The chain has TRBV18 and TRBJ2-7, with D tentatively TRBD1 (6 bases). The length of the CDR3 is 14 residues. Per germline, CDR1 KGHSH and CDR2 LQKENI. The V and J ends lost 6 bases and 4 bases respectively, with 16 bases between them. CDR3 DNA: TGTGCCAGCTCTCAACAGGGAGTCGCGTACGAGCAGTACTTC. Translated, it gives CASSQQGVAYEQYF.

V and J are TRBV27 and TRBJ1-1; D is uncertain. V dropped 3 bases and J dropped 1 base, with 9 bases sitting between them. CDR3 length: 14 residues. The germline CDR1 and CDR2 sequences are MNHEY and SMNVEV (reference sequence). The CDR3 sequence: CASSFEQTNTEAFF. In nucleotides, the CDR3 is TGTGCCAGCAGTTTTGAACAGACGAACACTGAAGCTTTCTTT.

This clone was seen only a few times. CDR3 loop: CASSFLGQRETQYF. CDR3 bases: TGTGCCAGCAGCTTCTTGGGGCAGCGAGAGACCCAGTACTTC. The rearrangement links TRBV7-7 to TRBJ2-5; D perhaps matches TRBD1 (5 bases). V was shortened by 3 bases and J by 4 bases, with 12 bases between the two germline ends. The germline V gene encodes CDR1 SSHAT and CDR2 FNYEAQ (reference sequence). The CDR3 spans 14 residues. Based on the CDR3 plus reference TRBV7-7 and TRBJ2-5, the full variable domain is GAGVSQSPRYKVTKRGQDVTLRCDPISSHATLYWYQQALGQGPEFLTYFNYEAQPDKSGLPSDRFSAERPEGSISTLTIQRTEQRDSAMYRCASSFLGQRETQYFGPGTRLLVL.

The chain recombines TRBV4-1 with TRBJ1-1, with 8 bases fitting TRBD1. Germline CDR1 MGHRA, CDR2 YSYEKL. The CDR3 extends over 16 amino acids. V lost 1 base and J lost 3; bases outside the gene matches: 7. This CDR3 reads CASSQGQGRGDTEAFF. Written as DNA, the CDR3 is TGCGCCAGCAGCCAAGGACAGGGGAGGGGGGACACTGAAGCTTTCTTT.

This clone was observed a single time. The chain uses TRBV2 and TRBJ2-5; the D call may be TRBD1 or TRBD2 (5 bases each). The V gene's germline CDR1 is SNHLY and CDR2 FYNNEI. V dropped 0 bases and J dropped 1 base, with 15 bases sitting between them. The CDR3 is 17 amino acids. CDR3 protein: CASSEAPGTLSQETQYF. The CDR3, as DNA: TGTGCCAGCAGTGAAGCTCCCGGGACCCTATCCCAAGAGACCCAGTACTTC.

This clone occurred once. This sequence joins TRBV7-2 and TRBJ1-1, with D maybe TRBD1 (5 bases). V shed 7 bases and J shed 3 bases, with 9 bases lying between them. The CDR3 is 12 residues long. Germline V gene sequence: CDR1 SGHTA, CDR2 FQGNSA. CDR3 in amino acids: CASNGDYTEAFF. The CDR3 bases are TGTGCCAGCAATGGGGACTACACTGAAGCTTTCTTT.

For the CDR3, the DNA is TGTGCCTGGAAGGGCAGGGGACCTGAAGCTTTCTTT. Translating it yields CAWKGRGPEAFF. The chain recombines TRBV30 with TRBJ1-1, with D maybe TRBD1 (6 bases). Germline V gene lookup returns CDR1 GTSNPN and CDR2 SVGIG (reference sequence). V was pared by 4 bases and J by 6 bases, with 12 bases between. This CDR3 spans 12 amino acids. Drawing the rest from reference TRBV30 and TRBJ1-1, the complete variable domain is SQTIHQWPATLVQPVGSPLSLECTVEGTSNPNLYWYRQAAGRGLQLLFYSVGIGQISSEVPQNLSASRPQDRQFILSSKKLLLSDSGFYLCAWKGRGPEAFFGQGTRLTVV.

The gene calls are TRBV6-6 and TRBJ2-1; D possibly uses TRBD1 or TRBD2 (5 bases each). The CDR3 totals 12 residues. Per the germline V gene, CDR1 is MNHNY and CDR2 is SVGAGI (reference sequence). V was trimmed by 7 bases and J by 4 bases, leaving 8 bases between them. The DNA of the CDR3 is TGTGCCAGCACTGAGGGGTACAATGAGCAGTTCTTC. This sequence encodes CASTEGYNEQFF.

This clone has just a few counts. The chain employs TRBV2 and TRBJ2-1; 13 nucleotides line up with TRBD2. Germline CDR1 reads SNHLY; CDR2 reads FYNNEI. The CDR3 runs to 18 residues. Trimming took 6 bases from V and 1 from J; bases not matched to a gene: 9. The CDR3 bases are TGTGCCAGCAGCGACGGACTAGCGGGAGTGGGTTCCTACAATGAGCAGTTCTTC. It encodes CASSDGLAGVGSYNEQFF.

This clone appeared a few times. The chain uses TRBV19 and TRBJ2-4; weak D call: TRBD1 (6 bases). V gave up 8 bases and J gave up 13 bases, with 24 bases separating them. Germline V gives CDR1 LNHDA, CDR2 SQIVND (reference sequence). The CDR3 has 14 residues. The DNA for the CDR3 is TGTGCCAGTGGGCACAGGGTTGCGATTCCCTTACAGTACTTC. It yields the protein CASGHRVAIPLQYF.

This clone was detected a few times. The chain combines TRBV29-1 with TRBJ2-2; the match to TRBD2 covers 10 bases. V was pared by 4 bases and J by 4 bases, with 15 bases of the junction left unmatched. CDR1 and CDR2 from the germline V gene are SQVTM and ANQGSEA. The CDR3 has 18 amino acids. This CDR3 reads CSVGASGRKGRVTGELFF. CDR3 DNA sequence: TGCAGCGTTGGGGCTAGCGGGAGAAAAGGTCGGGTCACCGGGGAGCTGTTTTTT.